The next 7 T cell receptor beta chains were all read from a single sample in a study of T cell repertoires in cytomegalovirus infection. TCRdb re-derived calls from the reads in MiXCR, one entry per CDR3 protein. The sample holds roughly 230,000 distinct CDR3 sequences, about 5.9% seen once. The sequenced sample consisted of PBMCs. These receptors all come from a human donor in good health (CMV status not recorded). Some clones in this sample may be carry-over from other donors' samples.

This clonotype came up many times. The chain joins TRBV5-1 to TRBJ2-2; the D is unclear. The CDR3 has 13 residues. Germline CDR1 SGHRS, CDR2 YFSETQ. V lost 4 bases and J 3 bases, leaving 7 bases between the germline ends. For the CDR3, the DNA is TGCGCCAGCAGCCCCCTGGACACCGGGGAGCTGTTTTTT. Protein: CASSPLDTGELFF.

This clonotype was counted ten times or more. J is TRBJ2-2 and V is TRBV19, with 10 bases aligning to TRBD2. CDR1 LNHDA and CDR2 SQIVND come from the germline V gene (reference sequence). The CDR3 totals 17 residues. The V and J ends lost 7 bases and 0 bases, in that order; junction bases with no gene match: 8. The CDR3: CASTPEGLATNTGELFF. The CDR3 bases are TGTGCCAGTACCCCAGAGGGACTAGCGACGAACACCGGGGAGCTGTTTTTT.

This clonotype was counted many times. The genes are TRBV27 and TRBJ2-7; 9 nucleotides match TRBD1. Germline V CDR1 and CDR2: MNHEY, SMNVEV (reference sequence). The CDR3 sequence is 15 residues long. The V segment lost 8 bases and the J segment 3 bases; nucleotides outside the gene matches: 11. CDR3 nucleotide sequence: TGTGCCAGCGGAGCGAGGACAGGGGACTACTACGAGCAGTACTTC. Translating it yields CASGARTGDYYEQYF.

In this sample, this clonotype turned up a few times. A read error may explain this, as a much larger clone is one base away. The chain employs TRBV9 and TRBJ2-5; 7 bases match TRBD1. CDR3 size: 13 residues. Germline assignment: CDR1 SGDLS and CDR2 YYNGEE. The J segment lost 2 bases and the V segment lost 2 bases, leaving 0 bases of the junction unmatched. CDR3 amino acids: CASSVDRQETQYF. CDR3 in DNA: TGTGCCAGCAGCGTGGACAGGCAAGAGACCCAGTACTTC.

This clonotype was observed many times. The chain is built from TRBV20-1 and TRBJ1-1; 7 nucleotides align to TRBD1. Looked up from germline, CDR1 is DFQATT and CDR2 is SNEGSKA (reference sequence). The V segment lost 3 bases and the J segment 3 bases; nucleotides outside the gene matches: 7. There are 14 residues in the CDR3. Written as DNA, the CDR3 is TGCAGTGCTAGCCGAGGGGGCAGGGACACTGAAGCTTTCTTT. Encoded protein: CSASRGGRDTEAFF.

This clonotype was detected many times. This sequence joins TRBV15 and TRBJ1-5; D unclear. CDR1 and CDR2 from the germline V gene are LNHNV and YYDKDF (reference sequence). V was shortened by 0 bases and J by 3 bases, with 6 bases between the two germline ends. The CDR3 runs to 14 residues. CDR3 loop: CATSRDGVNQPQHF. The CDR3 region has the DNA TGTGCCACCAGCAGAGATGGGGTCAATCAGCCCCAGCATTTT.

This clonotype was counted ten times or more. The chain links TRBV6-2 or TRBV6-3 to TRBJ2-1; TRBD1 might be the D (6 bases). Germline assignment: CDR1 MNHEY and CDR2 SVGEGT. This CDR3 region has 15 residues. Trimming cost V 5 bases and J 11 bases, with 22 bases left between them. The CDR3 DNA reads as TGTGCCAGCAGTCCGGACAGTTTTTTTGAATTAAAGCAGTTCTTC. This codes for CASSPDSFFELKQFF.